These 32 T cell receptor beta chains share one sample of origin, sequenced in a study of blood T cell repertoires in COVID-19. Sequencing was performed with immunoSEQ multiplex PCR; in TCRdb, only in-frame clones are kept and a portion is missing. The data contain about 330,000 clones, roughly 86% of them singletons. The sequenced material came from peripheral blood. The receptors derive from a woman aged 45-65 years with acute or convalescent COVID-19.

CDR3 in amino acids: CAISESPTSGSTNEQFF. DNA of the CDR3: TGTGCCATCAGTGAGTCCCCGACTAGCGGGAGTACAAATGAGCAGTTCTTC. This chain links TRBV10-3 with TRBJ2-1; TRBD2 matches 12 bases. Losses at the gene ends were 0 bases for V and 7 bases for J; bases not matched to a gene: 7. Germline CDR1 reads ENHRY; CDR2 reads SYGVKD. The CDR3 covers 17 residues.

A single count supports this clone. The chain links TRBV27 to TRBJ1-6, with TRBD1 matching over 8 bases. V lost 0 bases to trimming and J lost 8 bases; unmatched junction nucleotides: 12. Germline values: CDR1 MNHEY, CDR2 SMNVEV (reference sequence). The CDR3 is made up of 18 amino acids. The CDR3 is CASSLSGQGARGYSPLHF. The CDR3 region has the DNA TGTGCCAGCAGTTTATCGGGCCAGGGGGCGAGAGGGTATTCACCCCTCCACTTT.

This chain's CDR3 is CASRRASWYF. The CDR3 region has the DNA TGTGCCAGCCGCCGGGCTAGCTGGTACTTC. J is TRBJ2-5 and V is TRBV2, with a tentative D call TRBD2 (5 bases). V shed 8 bases and J shed 13 bases, with 14 bases lying between them. Germline V gene sequence: CDR1 SNHLY, CDR2 FYNNEI. This CDR3 has 10 amino acids.

This rearrangement joins TRBV5-1 to TRBJ1-3; D gene uncertain. Trimming took off 0 bases at V and 2 bases at J, with 15 bases between the two ends. The CDR3 runs 17 residues. Germline V gene lookup returns CDR1 SGHRS and CDR2 YFSETQ. The CDR3 DNA sequence: TGCGCCAGCAGCTTGGCCGAATTGCCCGGGACTGGAAACACCATATATTTT. It yields the protein CASSLAELPGTGNTIYF.

In this sample, this clone turned up once. The chain couples TRBV24-1 to TRBJ2-3; TRBD1 might be the D (6 bases). Per germline, CDR1 KGHDR and CDR2 SFDVKD. Deletions cut 3 bases from V and 2 bases from J, with 14 bases between. The CDR3 covers 16 residues. CDR3 protein: CATSDPTGTHTDTQYF. In nucleotides, the CDR3 is TGTGCCACCAGTGATCCTACCGGGACACACACAGATACGCAGTATTTT.

The chain carries TRBV18 and TRBJ2-1, with 11 bases identical to TRBD2. The CDR3 loop spans 19 amino acids. Looked up from germline, CDR1 is KGHSH and CDR2 is LQKENI. With V trimmed by 5 bases and J by 5 bases, 17 bases remained unmatched. CDR3 sequence reads: CASSMEIGLAGYADNEQFF. The CDR3 DNA reads as TGTGCCAGCTCAATGGAGATCGGACTAGCGGGCTATGCAGACAATGAGCAGTTCTTC.

This chain uses TRBV11-2 with TRBJ2-3; no firm D call. The CDR3 sequence is 13 residues long. The V gene lost 5 bases and the J gene lost 6 bases, with 12 bases spanning the gap. In germline, CDR1 is SGHAT, CDR2 FQNNGV. CDR3 nucleotide sequence: TGTGCCAGCAGCCTACCCGGAGCCGATACGCAGTATTTT. Amino acid sequence: CASSLPGADTQYF.

The chain couples TRBV21-1 to TRBJ1-5; TRBD1, the table's D call, lacks a check against the DNA. TRBV21-1 is tagged as a pseudogene. The CDR3 covers 16 residues. The DNA of the CDR3 is TGTGCCAGCAGGGGGACAGCTCCTTATAGCAATCAGCCCCAGCATTTT. This encodes CASRGTAPYSNQPQHF.

The chain carries TRBV10-3 and TRBJ2-5; the D is unclear. The V end lost 0 bases, the J end lost 0 bases, and 8 bases lay between the germline ends. This CDR3 is 15 amino acids long. CDR1 ENHRY and CDR2 SYGVKD come from the germline V gene. DNA of the CDR3: TGTGCCATCAGTGAGTCGGCGGCAGACCAAGAGACCCAGTACTTC. Amino acids: CAISESAADQETQYF.

The chain employs TRBV28 and TRBJ2-4; 7 bases line up with TRBD1. Germline V lookup: CDR1 MDHEN, CDR2 SYDVKM. There are 14 residues in the CDR3. V dropped 5 bases and J dropped 5; count of bases not matched to a gene: 6. The CDR3 here is CASSIGTAQNIQYF. Here the CDR3 DNA reads TGTGCCAGCAGTATCGGGACAGCTCAAAACATTCAGTACTTC.

CDR3 sequence (DNA): TGTGCCAGCTCACCCCCTCGGACAGGGATCCCCTACGAGCAGTACTTC. It is translated as CASSPPRTGIPYEQYF. The chain couples TRBV18 to TRBJ2-7, with 8 nucleotides matching TRBD1. The CDR3 extends over 16 amino acids. Germline V gives CDR1 KGHSH, CDR2 LQKENI. The V gene end was trimmed by 3 bases and the J gene end by 2 bases; junction bases not matched to a gene: 9. Full variable domain (remainder filled in from reference TRBV18 and TRBJ2-7): NAGVMQNPRHLVRRRGQEARLRCSPMKGHSHVYWYRQLPEEGLKFMVYLQKENIIDESGMPKERFSAEFPKEGPSILRIQQVVRGDSAAYFCASSPPRTGIPYEQYFGPGTRLTVT.

The rearrangement joins TRBV11-2 to TRBJ2-5; 7 positions agree with TRBD2. CDR1 and CDR2 (germline): SGHAT, FQNNGV. V shed 3 bases and J 4 bases; nucleotides not matched to a gene: 5. This CDR3 comprises 14 residues. The DNA for the CDR3 is TGTGCCAGCAGCTTTGGGCCTAGCGGAGAGACCCAGTACTTC. This translates into CASSFGPSGETQYF.

In this sample, this clone turned up a few times. The chain joins TRBV11-2 to TRBJ2-7, with TRBD2 matching 8 bases. The V and J ends lost 1 base and 0 bases, in that order; junction bases with no gene match: 14. The germline gives CDR1 SGHAT, CDR2 FQNNGV. The CDR3 is 19 amino acids. This chain's CDR3 is CASSLGGLAGFTGSYEQYF. The CDR3 DNA follows: TGTGCCAGCAGCTTAGGAGGGCTAGCGGGCTTTACGGGCTCCTACGAGCAGTACTTC.

The chain couples TRBV27 to TRBJ2-4; 10 bases align to TRBD2. The CDR3 loop spans 18 amino acids. Germline values: CDR1 MNHEY, CDR2 SMNVEV (reference sequence). Germline trimming cut 0 bases from V and 3 bases from J; bases unmatched to any gene: 8. The CDR3 DNA reads as TGTGCCAGCAGTTTATCGGCCCTAGCGGGAGAGGTCAAAAACATTCAGTACTTC. It yields the protein CASSLSALAGEVKNIQYF.

The gene calls are TRBV30 and TRBJ2-1, with 11 bases fitting TRBD2. There are 19 residues in the CDR3. The junction had 11 bases not matched to a gene; V was cut back by 1 base and J by 0 bases. The germline V gene encodes CDR1 GTSNPN and CDR2 SVGIG (reference sequence). This CDR3 reads CAWSDGASGRNSSYNEQFF. CDR3 in DNA: TGTGCCTGGAGTGACGGAGCTAGCGGGAGGAACAGCTCCTACAATGAGCAGTTCTTC.

V and J are TRBV4-1 and TRBJ1-5, with TRBD1 matching over 7 bases. Trimming cost V 0 bases and J 7 bases; bases outside gene matches: 9. Germline V lookup: CDR1 MGHRA, CDR2 YSYEKL. This CDR3 region has 16 residues. The CDR3 bases are TGCGCCAGCAGCCAAGAAGAAAGAGGGGGCCACCAGCCCCAGCATTTT. This sequence encodes CASSQEERGGHQPQHF.

The rearrangement uses TRBV9 and TRBJ1-5, with TRBD1 identical over 7 bases. This CDR3 is 15 amino acids long. J lost 0 bases, V lost 4 bases, and 4 bases had no gene match. Germline CDR1 and CDR2: SGDLS and YYNGEE. The CDR3 DNA sequence: TGTGCCAGCAGCAGGAGGGGGCTTAGCAATCAGCCCCAGCATTTT. Protein product: CASSRRGLSNQPQHF.

The V call is TRBV5-4, the J call TRBJ2-3; D may be TRBD2 (6 bases). The CDR3 has 14 amino acids. Trimming took 2 bases from V and 0 from J, leaving 7 bases between them. The germline CDR1 and CDR2 sequences are SGHNT and YYREEE (reference sequence). CDR3 bases: TGTGCCAGCAGCTTAACTAGCAGCACAGATACGCAGTATTTT. Protein product: CASSLTSSTDTQYF.

The chain joins TRBV28 to TRBJ1-4; D is unclear. This CDR3 is 18 amino acids long. With 7 bases removed from V and 5 bases from J, the gap between germline ends came to 26 bases. The V gene's germline CDR1 is MDHEN and CDR2 SYDVKM. The CDR3 is CASISPPGIAGRNEKLFF. The DNA for the CDR3 is TGTGCCAGCATTTCCCCCCCCGGGATTGCGGGGAGAAATGAAAAACTGTTTTTT.

The J gene is TRBJ1-2, the V gene TRBV20-1, with TRBD1 matching over 12 bases. Germline CDR1 is DFQATT and CDR2 is SNEGSKA (reference sequence). V lost 3 bases to trimming and J lost 4 bases; unmatched junction nucleotides: 9. The CDR3 sequence is 16 residues long. This CDR3 reads CSASGGQGAGAYGYTF. The CDR3 nucleotides read TGCAGTGCTAGTGGGGGACAGGGGGCTGGGGCCTATGGCTACACCTTC.

The rearrangement uses TRBV29-1 and TRBJ1-1; 10 nucleotides agree with TRBD1. Germline loops: CDR1 SQVTM, CDR2 ANQGSEA. The CDR3 runs 15 residues. V was pared by 6 bases and J by 4 bases, with 11 bases of the junction left unmatched. In DNA, the CDR3 is TGCAGCGTCCTCGGGACAGGGGAGGCGGGCACTGAAGCTTTCTTT. This sequence encodes CSVLGTGEAGTEAFF.

J is TRBJ2-1 and V is TRBV18, with a tentative D call TRBD2 (6 bases). Germline CDR1 KGHSH, CDR2 LQKENI. The CDR3 is made up of 15 amino acids. Trimming pared 5 bases from V and 4 bases from J, leaving 15 bases between. CDR3 nucleotide sequence: TGTGCCAGCTCAAGGGGCGGGACGGGGTACAATGAGCAGTTCTTC. Its protein product is CASSRGGTGYNEQFF.

This sequence joins TRBV3-1 (or the pseudogene TRBV3-2) and TRBJ2-3, with D possibly matching TRBD2 (5 bases). Germline V gene data show CDR1 as LGHDT and CDR2 as YNNKEL (reference sequence). The CDR3 runs 13 residues. V lost 4 bases and J 5 bases, leaving 10 bases between the germline ends. The CDR3 loop reads CASSLRGRDTQYF. CDR3 nucleotides: TGTGCCAGCAGCCTTCGGGGAAGAGATACGCAGTATTTT.

The chain links TRBV6-5 to TRBJ2-3; TRBD2 agrees at 8 bases. The CDR3 is 15 amino acids. The trim removed 2 bases at V and 1 base at J, leaving 2 bases unmatched. The germline V gene encodes CDR1 MNHEY and CDR2 SVGAGI. The CDR3, as DNA: TGTGCCAGCAGTTACGCGGGAGGCCGCACAGATACGCAGTATTTT. Translated, it gives CASSYAGGRTDTQYF.

The J gene is TRBJ2-3, the V gene TRBV4-2; 10 bases map to TRBD2. The CDR3 spans 17 residues. Losses at the gene ends were 0 bases for V and 5 bases for J; bases not matched to a gene: 8. The germline V gene encodes CDR1 LGHNA and CDR2 YNFKEQ. For the CDR3, the DNA is TGTGCCAGCAGCCAAGATGAACTAGCGGGATTTGGAGATACGCAGTATTTT. Its protein product is CASSQDELAGFGDTQYF.

This chain joins TRBV7-8 and TRBJ2-2, with D possibly matching TRBD1 (6 bases). This CDR3 has 17 amino acids. V gave up 2 bases and J gave up 0 bases, with 13 bases separating them. CDR1 SGHVS and CDR2 FQNEAQ come from the germline V gene. The CDR3 is CASSLKWAGANTGELFF. CDR3 DNA: TGTGCCAGCAGCTTAAAGTGGGCAGGGGCGAACACCGGGGAGCTGTTTTTT.

J is TRBJ1-4 and V is TRBV27, with D tentatively TRBD1 (5 bases). The CDR3 is 16 residues long. CDR1 and CDR2 (germline): MNHEY, SMNVEV (reference sequence). With 4 bases removed from V and 3 bases from J, the gap between germline ends came to 15 bases. CDR3 bases: TGTGCCAGCAGTTGGGCCATGGGGCTCGCTAATGAAAAACTGTTTTTT. It encodes CASSWAMGLANEKLFF.

The rearrangement uses TRBV19 and TRBJ2-3; 8 bases align to TRBD2. V trimming: 3 bases; J trimming: 1 base; junction bases outside the gene matches: 3. The V gene's germline CDR1 is LNHDA and CDR2 SQIVND (reference sequence). The CDR3 spans 15 residues. CDR3 in DNA: TGTGCCAGTAGTATCGGACTAGCCGGCACAGATACGCAGTATTTT. Translating gives CASSIGLAGTDTQYF. Full variable domain (missing parts from reference TRBV19 and TRBJ2-3): DGGITQSPKYLFRKEGQNVTLSCEQNLNHDAMYWYRQDPGQGLRLIYYSQIVNDFQKGDIAEGYSVSREKKESFPLTVTSAQKNPTAFYLCASSIGLAGTDTQYFGPGTRLTVL.

The chain combines TRBV3-1 (or the pseudogene TRBV3-2) with TRBJ2-7, with 9 nucleotides matching TRBD2. V lost 4 bases and J lost 0; bases outside the gene matches: 10. The V gene's germline CDR1 is LGHDT and CDR2 YNNKEL (reference sequence). The CDR3 has 17 residues. Written as DNA, the CDR3 is TGTGCCAGCAGCCGCCGGGATAGCGGGAGAATCTCCTACGAGCAGTACTTC. Amino acids: CASSRRDSGRISYEQYF.

This chain connects TRBV6-5 to TRBJ2-7, with D perhaps matching TRBD1 (6 bases). Trimming left V 3 bases short and J 0 bases short, with 12 bases between. Germline CDR1 MNHEY, CDR2 SVGAGI. The CDR3 length is 15 residues. The CDR3 sequence: CASSYWQGSSYEQYF. As DNA, the CDR3 is TGTGCCAGCAGTTATTGGCAGGGGAGCTCCTACGAGCAGTACTTC.

This clone has a handful of counts. The V gene is TRBV28, the J gene TRBJ2-2; TRBD1 agrees at 9 bases. Losses at the gene ends were 3 bases for V and 7 bases for J; bases not matched to a gene: 3. Per germline, CDR1 MDHEN and CDR2 SYDVKM. The CDR3 contains 14 residues. The CDR3 DNA sequence: TGTGCCAGCAGTTTGGGACAGGGTCACGGGGAGCTGTTTTTT. Translating it yields CASSLGQGHGELFF.

This chain uses TRBV25-1 with TRBJ2-2; 10 positions match TRBD1. CDR3 length: 16 residues. V lost 5 bases, J lost 4 bases, and 7 bases stayed unmatched. Germline V gene sequence: CDR1 MGHDK, CDR2 SYGVNS. The CDR3 region is CASSLRQGAGTGELFF. The CDR3 region has the DNA TGTGCCAGCAGTCTACGACAGGGGGCCGGCACCGGGGAGCTGTTTTTT.